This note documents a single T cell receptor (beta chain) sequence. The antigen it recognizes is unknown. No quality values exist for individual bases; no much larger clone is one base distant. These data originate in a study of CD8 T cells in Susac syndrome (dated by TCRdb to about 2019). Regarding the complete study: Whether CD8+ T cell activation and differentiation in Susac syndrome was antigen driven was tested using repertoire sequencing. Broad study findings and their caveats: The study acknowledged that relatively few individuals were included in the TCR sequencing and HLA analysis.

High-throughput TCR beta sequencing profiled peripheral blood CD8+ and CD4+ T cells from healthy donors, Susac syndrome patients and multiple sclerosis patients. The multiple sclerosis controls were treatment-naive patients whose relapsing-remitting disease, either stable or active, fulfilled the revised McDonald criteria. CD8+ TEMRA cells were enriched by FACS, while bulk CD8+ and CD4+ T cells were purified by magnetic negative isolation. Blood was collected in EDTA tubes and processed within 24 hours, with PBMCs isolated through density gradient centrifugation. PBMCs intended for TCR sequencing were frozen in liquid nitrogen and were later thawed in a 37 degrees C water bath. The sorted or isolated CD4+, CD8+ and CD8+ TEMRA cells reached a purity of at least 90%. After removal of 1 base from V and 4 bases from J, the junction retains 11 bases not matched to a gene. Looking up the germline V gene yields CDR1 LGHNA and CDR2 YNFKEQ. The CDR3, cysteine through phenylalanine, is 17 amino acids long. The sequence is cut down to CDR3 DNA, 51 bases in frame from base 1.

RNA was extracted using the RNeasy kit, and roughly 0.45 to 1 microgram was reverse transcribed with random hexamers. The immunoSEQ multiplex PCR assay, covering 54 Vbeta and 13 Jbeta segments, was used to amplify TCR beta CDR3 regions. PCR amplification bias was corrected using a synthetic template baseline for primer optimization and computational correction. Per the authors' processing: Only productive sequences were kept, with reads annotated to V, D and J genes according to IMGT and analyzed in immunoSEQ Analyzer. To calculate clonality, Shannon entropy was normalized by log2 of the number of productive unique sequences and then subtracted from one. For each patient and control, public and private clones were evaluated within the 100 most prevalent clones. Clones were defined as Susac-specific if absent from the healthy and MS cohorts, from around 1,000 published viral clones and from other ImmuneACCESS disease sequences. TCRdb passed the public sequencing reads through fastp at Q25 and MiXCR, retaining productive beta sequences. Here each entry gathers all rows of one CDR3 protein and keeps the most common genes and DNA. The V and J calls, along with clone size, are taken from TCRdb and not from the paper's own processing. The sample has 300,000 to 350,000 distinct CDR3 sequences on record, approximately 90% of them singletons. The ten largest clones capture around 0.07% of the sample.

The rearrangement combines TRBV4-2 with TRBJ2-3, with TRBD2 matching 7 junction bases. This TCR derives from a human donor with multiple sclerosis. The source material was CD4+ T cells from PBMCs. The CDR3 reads CASSQGPSGPNADTQYF. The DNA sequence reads TGTGCCAGCAGCCAAGGTCCTAGCGGTCCTAACGCAGATACGCAGTATTTT.